The rows below give T cell receptor beta chains drawn from one sample of a study of Tregs in tolerant kidney transplant recipients. TCRdb keeps only in-frame clones here, not all; method: immunoSEQ multiplex PCR. Of around 31,000 clones in the sample, 82% were seen once. Their recognized antigens are unknown. The sequenced material came from Tregs from blood cultured with allogeneic cells. These receptors were obtained from a human donor in good health. CDR3s leave out the opening cysteine and the closing phenylalanine or tryptophan.

J gene | CDR3 length | V gene | CDR3 protein
TRBJ2-4 | 13 | TRBV6-1 | ATEVGRAGGNIQY
TRBJ2-7 | 13 | TRBV4-2 | ASSTGTSGGHEQY
TRBJ1-1 | 12 | TRBV18 | ASSLLRVTTEAF
TRBJ2-6 | 13 | TRBV9 | ASAFKQSRANVLT
TRBJ2-7 | 10 | TRBV10-3 | ATQGTSYEQY
TRBJ2-1 | 14 | TRBV6-1 | ASSAMTSGANNEQF
TRBJ2-3 | 11 | TRBV7-2 | ASSSGGLDTQY
TRBJ2-1 | 13 | TRBV6-6 | ASSYLGRVNNEQF
TRBJ1-6 | 18 | TRBV4-2 | ASSQEAPTISSSYNSPLH
TRBJ1-2 | 10 | TRBV6-5 | ASSYPGTGAT
TRBJ2-3 | 11 | TRBV11-3 | ASSFGWVDTQY
TRBJ2-3 | 14 | TRBV7-3 | ASSLSSASGGDTQY
TRBJ2-3 | 12 | TRBV7-2 | ASSLGGGIDTQY
TRBJ2-3 | 16 | TRBV5-1 | ASSSGTSGGLGTDTQY
TRBJ2-4 | 11 | TRBV19 | ASARIGQEIQY
TRBJ2-5 | 15 | TRBV5-1 | ASSLGTSGGAAETQY
TRBJ1-2 | 14 | TRBV6-5 | ASSYSQGAGLYGYT
TRBJ1-2 | 10 | TRBV19 | ASSSTVYGYT
TRBJ1-2 | 10 | TRBV14 | ASGANNYGYT
TRBJ2-2 | 13 | TRBV7-2 | ASSSQGRGTGELF
TRBJ1-1 | 10 | TRBV5-6 | ASTNWNTEAF
TRBJ2-7 | 11 | TRBV5-5 | ASSPLGPYEQY
TRBJ1-3 | 11 | TRBV5-1 | ASSALSGNTIY
TRBJ2-2 | 12 | TRBV6-5 | ASSSGQRTGELF
TRBJ1-2 | 14 | TRBV4-3 | ASSQDPGSGNYGYT
TRBJ2-5 | 14 | TRBV5-1 | ASSLGRAHRRETQY
TRBJ2-7 | 12 | TRBV6-5 | ASSKGEGVYEQY
TRBJ2-1 | 15 | TRBV4-3 | ASSQDWQGGSYNEQF
TRBJ2-4 | 12 | TRBV5-1 | ASSTVGGQNIQY
TRBJ1-1 | 13 | TRBV11-3 | ASSLISQGNAEAF
TRBJ2-5 | 12 | TRBV5-6 | ASSYTGEAETQY
TRBJ2-3 | 12 | TRBV9 | ASSVVGVADTQY
TRBJ2-6 | 13 | TRBV4-3 | ASSQVATGANVLT
TRBJ2-7 | 14 | TRBV4-1 | ASSQGRLAAPYEQY
TRBJ2-1 | 16 | TRBV10-2 | ASSELNYRQDLYNEQF
TRBJ1-3 | 13 | TRBV7-8 | ASKGTGNSGNTIY
TRBJ2-5 | 11 | TRBV6-5 | ASSYVSQGTQY
TRBJ1-5 | 13 | TRBV19 | ASSIRTVPNQPQH
TRBJ2-7 | 13 | TRBV7-2 | ASSLAGAGPYEQY
TRBJ2-2 | 13 | TRBV5-6 | ASSSTGRSIGELF
TRBJ2-5 | 12 | TRBV11-3 | ASSSWTGELGQY
TRBJ2-1 | 12 | TRBV7-2 | ASSPSTSYNEQF
TRBJ2-5 | 11 | TRBV7-9 | ASSLAVLETQY
TRBJ2-2 | 12 | TRBV7-9 | ASSLEGGTGELF
TRBJ1-2 | 14 | TRBV5-4 | ASSLSGGLANYGYT
TRBJ2-7 | 13 | TRBV5-5 | ASSQEVAGLNEQY